This T cell receptor beta chain was retrieved from a study of blood T cell repertoires in COVID-19. Study context: Italy, Spain and the United States were the sources of the convalescent and acute COVID-19 samples. PBMCs, B-cell-depleted T cells, or T cells were the source of the cDNA or gDNA that made up the material.

Trimming pared 4 bases from V and 0 bases from J, leaving 19 bases between. CDR3 length equals 18 residues. Germline CDR1 reads MRHNA; CDR2 reads SNTAGT. Methods used by the authors: Cell counts per sample came from amplifying reference gene primers. The method was immunoSEQ multiplex PCR; TCRdb's version includes in-frame clones alone and lacks a portion of them. V, J and clone size are taken as reported in that table, and D and trimming were inferred from the DNA itself. In the table there are a few hundred thousand clones, around 90% of which are singletons. The rearrangement uses TRBV6-4 and TRBJ1-5; D may be TRBD1 (5 bases). Specimen: peripheral blood. This clonotype was sampled from a man aged 18-30 years with active or convalescent COVID-19. The CDR3 coding sequence is TGTGCCAGCAGTGTCCTACAGGCGCACCGATATAGCAATCAGCCCCAGCATTTT. Its translation is CASSVLQAHRYSNQPQHF.